One and the same sample provided the 16 T cell receptor beta chains below, sequenced in a study of blood T cell repertoires in COVID-19 (dated by TCRdb to the early 2020s). The method behind the library was the immunoSEQ multiplex PCR assay. TCRdb took over this immuneACCESS table, retaining in-frame rearrangements with V and J assigned. Such tables are incomplete; in checked studies, under half of the missing clones stem from an unresolved V gene, and the remainder is unexplained. The sample contains about 170,000 clones, around four fifths of them found a single time. The ten largest account for roughly a fifth of the sample. Sequences were obtained from peripheral blood. The origin of the receptors is an older woman who had recovered from COVID-19.

The chain recombines TRBV29-1 with TRBJ2-3, with D maybe TRBD2 (7 bases). The CDR3 sequence is 10 residues long. Germline loops: CDR1 SQVTM, CDR2 ANQGSEA. Trimming took 6 bases from V and 10 from J, leaving 11 bases between them. The CDR3 DNA reads TGCAGCGTCGGGGGGCAATCGCAGTATTTT. Residues: CSVGGQSQYF.

This clone was seen just once. V and J are TRBV30 and TRBJ2-7, with a weak D call TRBD1 (6 bases). The germline V gene encodes CDR1 GTSNPN and CDR2 SVGIG (reference sequence). V lost 3 bases, J lost 1 base, and 7 bases lay in between. The CDR3 totals 12 residues. The CDR3 sequence: CAWSGQSYEQYF. The CDR3 DNA sequence: TGTGCCTGGAGCGGACAGTCCTACGAGCAGTACTTC.

The chain couples TRBV9 to TRBJ1-1; no firm D call. Deletions cut 4 bases from V and 1 base from J, with 17 bases between. The CDR3 length is 16 residues. Looked up from germline, CDR1 is SGDLS and CDR2 is YYNGEE. CDR3: CASSPSGVPKNTEAFF. In nucleotides, the CDR3 is TGTGCCAGCAGCCCGAGCGGGGTCCCCAAGAACACTGAAGCTTTCTTT.

The chain is built from TRBV7-9 and TRBJ1-2, with a possible D match to TRBD1 (5 bases). V lost 4 bases to trimming and J lost 3 bases, with 12 bases between them. The CDR3 contains 14 residues. Germline CDR1 SEHNR, CDR2 FQNEAQ (reference sequence). The CDR3 sequence: CASSSTGGDYGYTF. The CDR3 nucleotides read TGTGCCAGCAGCTCTACGGGGGGTGACTATGGCTACACCTTC.

This chain uses TRBV5-4 with TRBJ2-1; TRBD2 matches 11 bases. The CDR3 loop spans 15 amino acids. Germline CDR1 reads SGHNT; CDR2 reads YYREEE (reference sequence). V lost 4 bases to trimming and J lost 6 bases; unmatched junction nucleotides: 6. In DNA, the CDR3 is TGTGCCAGCAGCCCCCGACTAGCGGGGTTCAATGAGCAGTTCTTC. Translation: CASSPRLAGFNEQFF.

V and J are TRBV7-9 and TRBJ1-1, with D unclear. The CDR3 runs to 15 residues. Germline CDR1 SEHNR, CDR2 FQNEAQ (reference sequence). Trimming left V 5 bases short and J 1 base short, with 14 bases between. For the CDR3, the DNA is TGTGCCAGCAGCCCACCGTTGACGGGGAACACTGAAGCTTTCTTT. Protein sequence: CASSPPLTGNTEAFF.

This chain links TRBV9 with TRBJ1-1, with 7 bases identical to TRBD1. This CDR3 is built from 15 residues. Losses at the gene ends were 4 bases for V and 3 bases for J; bases not matched to a gene: 9. Germline assignment: CDR1 SGDLS and CDR2 YYNGEE. For the CDR3, the DNA is TGTGCCAGCAGCTCTAGACAGGGCGGGGACACTGAAGCTTTCTTT. Its translation: CASSSRQGGDTEAFF.

The V gene is TRBV9, the J gene TRBJ1-6, with D possibly being TRBD1 (5 bases). This CDR3 spans 15 amino acids. Looked up from germline, CDR1 is SGDLS and CDR2 is YYNGEE. Deletions cut 1 base from V and 7 bases from J, with 12 bases between. DNA of the CDR3: TGTGCCAGCAGCGTATCCGCAGGGCCCAATTCACCCCTCCACTTT. Translated, it gives CASSVSAGPNSPLHF. Filled out from reference TRBV9 and TRBJ1-6, the complete variable domain reads DSGVTQTPKHLITATGQRVTLRCSPRSGDLSVYWYQQSLDQGLQFLIQYYNGEERAKGNILERFSAQQFPDLHSELNLSSLELGDSALYFCASSVSAGPNSPLHFGNGTRLTVT.

V is TRBV5-5 and J is TRBJ2-1, with 7 bases aligning to TRBD2. The trim removed 4 bases at V and 5 bases at J, leaving 9 bases unmatched. CDR3 size: 15 residues. CDR1 is SGHKS and CDR2 is YYEKEE in the germline V gene (reference sequence). CDR3 in amino acids: CASSPGTGGNNEQFF. As DNA, the CDR3 is TGTGCCAGCAGCCCCGGGACGGGAGGAAACAATGAGCAGTTCTTC. The variable domain in full, completed from reference TRBV5-5 and TRBJ2-1, reads DAGVTQSPTHLIKTRGQQVTLRCSPISGHKSVSWYQQVLGQGPQFIFQYYEKEERGRGNFPDRFSARQFPNYSSELNVNALLLGDSALYLCASSPGTGGNNEQFFGPGTRLTVL.

V is TRBV18 and J is TRBJ2-7; 8 bases are a match to TRBD2. Germline-derived CDR1 and CDR2 are KGHSH and LQKENI. This CDR3 spans 13 amino acids. With 6 bases clipped from V and 7 bases from J, the junction kept 8 bases outside the gene matches. This chain's CDR3 is CASSPAGAGEQYF. In DNA, the CDR3 is TGTGCCAGCTCCCCAGCGGGGGCTGGAGAGCAGTACTTC.

The V gene is TRBV5-4, the J gene TRBJ2-7; no reliable D call. Germline CDR1 is SGHNT and CDR2 is YYREEE (reference sequence). The CDR3 runs to 14 residues. V shed 0 bases and J shed 2 bases, with 9 bases lying between them. CDR3 protein: CASSLASAPYEQYF. CDR3 DNA sequence: TGTGCCAGCAGCTTGGCCAGCGCTCCCTACGAGCAGTACTTC.

The rearrangement joins TRBV5-1 to TRBJ2-1; 9 nucleotides line up with TRBD1. Germline loops: CDR1 SGHRS, CDR2 YFSETQ. V was pared by 4 bases and J by 0 bases, with 17 bases of the junction left unmatched. CDR3 length equals 20 residues. CDR3 loop: CASSPSPGTGTPTSYNEQFF. CDR3 in DNA: TGCGCCAGCAGCCCCTCCCCCGGGACAGGGACGCCTACCTCCTACAATGAGCAGTTCTTC. Full variable domain (remainder filled in from reference TRBV5-1 and TRBJ2-1): KAGVTQTPRYLIKTRGQQVTLSCSPISGHRSVSWYQQTPGQGLQFLFEYFSETQRNKGNFPGRFSGRQFSNSRSEMNVSTLELGDSALYLCASSPSPGTGTPTSYNEQFFGPGTRLTVL.

This clone was picked up many times. The chain carries TRBV27 and TRBJ2-3; TRBD2 agrees at 9 bases. The CDR3 covers 22 residues. The V gene's germline CDR1 is MNHEY and CDR2 SMNVEV (reference sequence). V shed 6 bases and J 1 base; nucleotides not matched to a gene: 26. The CDR3 nucleotides are TGTGCCAGCAGAAGGCGGGCGCGGACCTTAGCGGGAGCAAGAGGGGGCACAGATACGCAGTATTTT. Protein product: CASRRRARTLAGARGGTDTQYF.

This clone was detected once. This rearrangement joins TRBV9 to TRBJ2-7; 12 bases align to TRBD2. The germline V gene has CDR1 SGDLS and CDR2 YYNGEE. V lost 4 bases and J lost 5; bases outside the gene matches: 7. CDR3 length: 15 residues. CDR3 nucleotides: TGTGCCAGCAGCTCTCCGGGACTAGCGGGCGACGAGCAGTACTTC. Translation: CASSSPGLAGDEQYF.

The V call is TRBV7-3, the J call TRBJ2-7, with TRBD2 matching 9 bases. The length of the CDR3 is 15 residues. The germline V gene encodes CDR1 SGHTA and CDR2 FQGTGA. With V trimmed by 5 bases and J by 7 bases, 12 bases remained unmatched. The CDR3 is CASSPGGGRAREQYF. The CDR3 DNA follows: TGTGCCAGCAGCCCAGGTGGCGGGAGGGCGCGTGAGCAGTACTTC. Full variable domain (missing parts from reference TRBV7-3 and TRBJ2-7): GAGVSQTPSNKVTEKGKYVELRCDPISGHTALYWYRQSLGQGPEFLIYFQGTGAADDSGLPNDRFFAVRPEGSVSTLKIQRTERGDSAVYLCASSPGGGRAREQYFGPGTRLTVT.

The chain links TRBV30 to TRBJ1-1, with a tentative D call TRBD1 (5 bases). Germline loops: CDR1 GTSNPN, CDR2 SVGIG (reference sequence). V gave up 3 bases and J gave up 2 bases, with 10 bases separating them. This CDR3 has 13 residues. This CDR3 is CAWSPGLNTEAFF. As DNA, the CDR3 is TGTGCCTGGAGCCCGGGACTCAACACTGAAGCTTTCTTT.